This TCR beta chain was recovered during a study of blood T cell repertoires in COVID-19. Overall study context: Samples came from the United States, Italy and Spain, spanning acute and convalescent COVID-19. PBMCs, B-cell-depleted T cells, or T cells were the source of the cDNA or gDNA that made up the material.

Authors' methods: Reference gene primer amplification gave nucleated cell count estimates. Produced via immunoSEQ multiplex PCR; TCRdb's table is partial and in-frame only. Clone size and the V and J calls come from that table; the DNA yielded D and trimming. Of some 200,000 clones in the sample, roughly 92% were seen once. Seattle cases were enrolled at active infection and followed longitudinally. CDR3 length: 14 residues. V was pared by 6 bases and J by 4 bases, with 13 bases between. Germline lookup yields CDR1 MNHEY and CDR2 SVGAGI. The rearrangement links TRBV6-5 to TRBJ1-5; possible D gene TRBD1, 6 bases. The sample consisted of peripheral blood. The TCR sequence derives from a man aged 30 to 39 with COVID-19, enrolled during active disease. CDR3 region: CASSLGQTNQPQHF. For the CDR3, the DNA is TGTGCCAGCAGCCTCGGACAGACAAATCAGCCCCAGCATTTT.